This is a list of T cell receptor beta chains from one sample in a study of blood T cell repertoires in COVID-19. Method: immunoSEQ multiplex PCR; TCRdb's copy keeps in-frame clones and lacks some. The sample has 130,000 to 150,000 clones; around 90% are singletons. The sample taken for sequencing was peripheral blood. The receptor set was obtained from a woman between 45 and 65 years old with acute or convalescent COVID-19. CDR3s include the opening cysteine and the closing phenylalanine or tryptophan. Each record gives: D gene, J gene, clone size, V gene, CDR3 protein, CDR3 DNA. The D gene is left open where the match is weak. Only part of the rows carry a size: once, few, many, or a class if the clone is expanded.

- | TRBJ1-2 | few | TRBV9 | CASSPAGGNYGYTF | TGTGCCAGCAGCCCCGCGGGAGGGAACTATGGCTACACCTTC
TRBD1 | TRBJ1-3 | - | TRBV20-1 | CSASQGAGGNTIYF | TGCAGTGCTAGTCAGGGGGCGGGAGGAAACACCATATATTTT
TRBD2 | TRBJ2-2 | - | TRBV4-1 | CASSQPLGLAGGRTGELFF | TGCGCCAGCAGCCAGCCCTTGGGACTAGCGGGGGGGCGTACCGGGGAGCTGTTTTTT
TRBD1 | TRBJ2-5 | few | TRBV24-1 | CATSDFRQGATETQYF | TGTGCCACCAGTGATTTCCGACAGGGGGCGACGGAGACCCAGTACTTC
- | TRBJ2-7 | - | TRBV4-1 | CASSQGLARPTYEQYF | TGCGCCAGCAGCCAAGGCTTGGCCAGGCCGACCTACGAGCAGTACTTC
- | TRBJ1-6 | few | TRBV13 | CASSVQGNNSPLHF | TGTGCCAGCAGCGTCCAGGGGAATAATTCACCCCTCCACTTT
TRBD1 | TRBJ1-1 | - | TRBV5-1 | CASSPGGTGGNTEAFF | TGCGCCAGCAGCCCCGGAGGGACAGGCGGGAACACTGAAGCTTTCTTT
TRBD2 | TRBJ2-4 | once | TRBV5-6 | CASSSSGSRNIQYF | TGTGCCAGCAGCTCTAGCGGATCGCGAAACATTCAGTACTTC
- | TRBJ2-2 | once | TRBV4-1 | CASSQEFRVSGELFF | TGCGCCAGCAGCCAAGAATTCAGGGTTTCCGGGGAGCTGTTTTTT
- | TRBJ1-2 | - | TRBV11-2 | CASSLDPGDKGYTF | TGTGCCAGCAGCTTAGATCCAGGTGACAAAGGCTACACCTTC
- | TRBJ1-5 | - | TRBV18 | CASSPGGPLGYSNQPQHF | TGTGCCAGCTCACCGGGGGGACCTCTAGGATATAGCAATCAGCCCCAGCATTTT
TRBD1 | TRBJ1-5 | once | TRBV19 | CASSSDRGGNQPQHF | TGTGCCAGTAGTTCGGACAGGGGTGGCAATCAGCCCCAGCATTTT
TRBD1 | TRBJ1-2 | - | TRBV5-4 | CASSLPGQVTF | TGTGCCAGCAGCCTACCCGGACAGGTCACCTTC
TRBD1 | TRBJ2-1 | few | TRBV5-1 | CASSLGQGAYNEQFF | TGCGCCAGCAGCTTGGGACAGGGGGCGTACAATGAGCAGTTCTTC
- | TRBJ1-4 | - | TRBV27 | CASSSGSRPAEKLFF | TGTGCCAGCAGTTCGGGGAGTCGGCCGGCTGAAAAACTGTTTTTT
- | TRBJ1-6 | - | TRBV27 | CASKDSSYNSPLHF | TGTGCCAGCAAAGACAGCTCCTATAATTCACCCCTCCACTTT
TRBD1 | TRBJ2-6 | - | TRBV5-4 | CASRGTGGAFPSGANVLTF | TGTGCCAGCAGGGGGACAGGGGGCGCTTTCCCTTCTGGGGCCAACGTCCTGACTTTC
- | TRBJ2-5 | - | TRBV9 | CASSLGRGEETQYF | TGTGCCAGCAGCTTGGGGAGAGGAGAAGAGACCCAGTACTTC
- | TRBJ1-1 | - | TRBV28 | CASLPGPFNTEAFF | TGTGCCAGTTTACCGGGTCCTTTTAATACTGAAGCTTTCTTT
- | TRBJ1-5 | few | TRBV9 | CASSPGVNFNQPQHF | TGTGCCAGCTCTCCAGGGGTCAACTTCAATCAGCCCCAGCATTTT
TRBD2 | TRBJ2-7 | - | TRBV6-5 | CASKGLANHEQYF | TGTGCCAGCAAGGGACTAGCGAACCACGAGCAGTACTTC
TRBD1 | TRBJ1-2 | - | TRBV6-5 | CASSYAQGVPDGYTF | TGTGCCAGCAGTTACGCCCAGGGGGTTCCCGATGGCTACACCTTC
- | TRBJ2-1 | - | TRBV10-3 | CAITPGQGNEQFF | TGTGCCATCACCCCGGGCCAGGGCAATGAGCAGTTCTTC
- | TRBJ2-1 | - | TRBV7-3 | CASSLGGPGANEQFF | TGTGCCAGCAGCTTAGGGGGCCCCGGGGCCAATGAGCAGTTCTTC
- | TRBJ2-7 | - | TRBV7-9 | CASSLGFSSGYEQYF | TGTGCCAGCAGCTTAGGGTTTTCCTCGGGCTACGAGCAGTACTTC
- | TRBJ2-5 | - | TRBV6-5 | CASRRPLQETQYF | TGTGCCAGCAGGAGGCCTCTCCAAGAGACCCAGTACTTC